These 21 T cell receptor beta chains came from one sample sequenced in a study of T cell repertoires in cytomegalovirus infection. No antigen has been identified for these receptors. TCRdb re-called the reads with MiXCR, one entry per CDR3 protein. Here the sample spans around 900,000 distinct CDR3 sequences, 30% to 40% being singletons. Sequenced here: cultured CD8+ T cells from PBMCs, sampled from culture after CMV antigen stimulation. These receptor sequences come from a human donor in good health (CMV status not recorded). Some clones in this sample may be carry-over from other donors' samples.

This clonotype was counted only a few times. The chain links TRBV6-5 to TRBJ1-1, with no clear D. The CDR3 has 15 residues. Trimming cost V 0 bases and J 4 bases, with 12 bases left between them. CDR1 and CDR2 (germline): MNHEY, SVGAGI. The chain's CDR3 is CASSYSVNRATEAFF. The CDR3 DNA reads TGTGCCAGCAGTTACTCAGTCAACCGGGCCACTGAAGCTTTCTTT.

This clonotype was counted ten times or more. The chain uses TRBV19 and TRBJ1-5; TRBD1 might be the D (5 bases). Trimming stripped 4 bases from V and 0 bases from J, with 16 bases between. This CDR3 comprises 17 residues. Germline V gene lookup returns CDR1 LNHDA and CDR2 SQIVND (reference sequence). In DNA, the CDR3 is TGTGCCAGTAGTACTGACCCACAGGTCTTTAGCAATCAGCCCCAGCATTTT. Its translation: CASSTDPQVFSNQPQHF.

This clonotype was recorded at least ten times. The chain is built from TRBV7-6 and TRBJ1-2; D is unresolved. The germline CDR1 and CDR2 sequences are SGHVS and FNYEAQ. Trimming shortened V by 2 bases and J by 8 bases, and 18 bases separated the two germline ends. The CDR3 is 15 residues long. This CDR3 reads CASSLLMFSSTGYTF. CDR3 in DNA: TGTGCCAGCAGCTTATTGATGTTCTCTTCGACGGGCTACACCTTC. Full variable domain (rest looked up from reference TRBV7-6 and TRBJ1-2): GAGVSQSPRYKVTKRGQDVALRCDPISGHVSLYWYRQALGQGPEFLTYFNYEAQQDKSGLPNDRFSAERPEGSISTLTIQRTEQRDSAMYRCASSLLMFSSTGYTFGSGTRLTVV.

This clonotype was observed a handful of times. The J gene is TRBJ2-5, the V gene TRBV6-6, with D maybe TRBD2 (6 bases). The V and J ends lost 2 bases and 1 base respectively, with 11 bases between them. The CDR3 runs to 15 residues. Germline loops: CDR1 MNHNY, CDR2 SVGAGI (reference sequence). For the CDR3, the DNA is TGTGCCAGCAGTTACGGGGGGTTCCCCCAAGAGACCCAGTACTTC. It codes for CASSYGGFPQETQYF.

This clonotype was seen many times. The chain employs TRBV10-3 and TRBJ2-2; a weak D match, TRBD1 (6 bases). Germline V gene data show CDR1 as ENHRY and CDR2 as SYGVKD. This CDR3 is 16 amino acids long. Between the trimmed V and J ends, which lost 6 bases and 3 bases, there was a span of 17 bases. The CDR3 protein is CAISWPGATDTGELFF. The CDR3, as DNA: TGTGCCATCAGCTGGCCAGGGGCCACCGACACCGGGGAGCTGTTTTTT.

The rearrangement joins TRBV3-1 to TRBJ2-2; no clear D. Deletions cut 4 bases from V and 9 bases from J, with 12 bases between. Germline assignment: CDR1 LGHDT and CDR2 YNNKEL (reference sequence). The CDR3 loop spans 13 amino acids. DNA for the CDR3: TGTGCCAGCAGCCCGTCGGGCTGGAGGGAGCTGTTTTTT. It is translated as CASSPSGWRELFF.

Remarks on this clonotype: Possible read error: a much larger clone is one base away. The J gene is TRBJ1-4, the V gene TRBV7-2; 9 bases fit TRBD1. There are 15 residues in the CDR3. Germline-derived CDR1 and CDR2 are SGHTA and FQGNSA. The CDR3 nucleotides read TGTGCCAGCAGCTCCACAGGGGGCATTAATGAAACACTGTTTTTT. Translated, it gives CASSSTGGINETLFF.

The chain links TRBV27 to TRBJ2-1; no clear D. The germline gives CDR1 MNHEY, CDR2 SMNVEV (reference sequence). The CDR3 has 15 residues. Between the trimmed V and J ends, which lost 2 bases and 5 bases, there was a span of 13 bases. The CDR3 coding sequence is TGTGCCAGCAGTTTAGTGGGTCCTTGGGACAATGAGCAGTTCTTC. Translated: CASSLVGPWDNEQFF.

The V and J genes are TRBV4-3 and TRBJ2-4; 9 positions agree with TRBD1. The germline V gene encodes CDR1 LGHNA and CDR2 YSLEER. V shed 5 bases, J shed 2 bases, and the junction held 16 bases outside the gene matches. The CDR3 has 19 residues. In DNA form, the CDR3 reads TGCGCCAGCAGCGGTTCCCCCCCCGGACAGGGGCCAACCAAAAACATTCAGTACTTC. Translation gives CASSGSPPGQGPTKNIQYF.

CDR3 in DNA: TGTGCCACCAGCAGAGATAAGGGGTCGGGGACTGAAGCTTTCTTT. This translates into CATSRDKGSGTEAFF. The chain links TRBV15 to TRBJ1-1; tentative D call: TRBD1 (5 bases). There are 15 residues in the CDR3. Germline CDR1 LNHNV, CDR2 YYDKDF (reference sequence). With 0 bases removed from V and 5 bases from J, the gap between germline ends came to 13 bases. Complete variable domain (other parts from reference TRBV15 and TRBJ1-1): DAMVIQNPRYQVTQFGKPVTLSCSQTLNHNVMYWYQQKSSQAPKLLFHYYDKDFNNEADTPDNFQSRRPNTSFCFLDIRSPGLGDTAMYLCATSRDKGSGTEAFFGQGTRLTVV.

This clonotype was recorded at least ten times. The chain joins TRBV7-8 to TRBJ2-2; D perhaps matches TRBD2 (6 bases). This CDR3 is built from 15 residues. In germline, CDR1 is SGHVS, CDR2 FQNEAQ. Trimming left V 5 bases short and J 0 bases short, with 10 bases between. Here the CDR3 DNA reads TGTGCCAGCAGCCCTACTAGCCCGAACACCGGGGAGCTGTTTTTT. Translation: CASSPTSPNTGELFF.

This clonotype was observed at least ten times. This sequence joins TRBV7-6 and TRBJ1-1; 8 bases map to TRBD1. This CDR3 is 15 amino acids long. V lost 5 bases to trimming and J lost 4 bases; unmatched junction nucleotides: 9. Germline V gene lookup returns CDR1 SGHVS and CDR2 FNYEAQ. The CDR3 is CASSPHGQGGTEAFF. For the CDR3, the DNA is TGTGCCAGCAGCCCCCACGGACAGGGTGGCACTGAAGCTTTCTTT. Full variable domain (outside the CDR3, taken from reference TRBV7-6 and TRBJ1-1): GAGVSQSPRYKVTKRGQDVALRCDPISGHVSLYWYRQALGQGPEFLTYFNYEAQQDKSGLPNDRFSAERPEGSISTLTIQRTEQRDSAMYRCASSPHGQGGTEAFFGQGTRLTVV.

The V and J genes are TRBV7-6 and TRBJ2-1; 10 bases map to TRBD2. Trimming at V came to 1 base and at J to 7 bases, leaving 1 base not matched to a gene. CDR1 SGHVS and CDR2 FNYEAQ come from the germline V gene. The CDR3 runs to 14 residues. DNA of the CDR3: TGTGCCAGCAGCTTAGTACTAGCGGGAAATGAGCAGTTCTTC. This codes for CASSLVLAGNEQFF.

A few counts support this clonotype. The rearrangement links TRBV7-2 to TRBJ2-4; D remains ambiguous. Trimming removed 5 bases from V and 2 bases from J, with 16 bases in between. The CDR3 is 16 residues long. Germline V gene sequence: CDR1 SGHTA, CDR2 FQGNSA. CDR3 in DNA: TGTGCCAGCAGCCCAGAACTTGGTGGGTCCAAAAACATTCAGTACTTC. Its translation is CASSPELGGSKNIQYF.

This clonotype has more than one count but fewer than ten. The genes are TRBV6-1 and TRBJ1-4; possibly TRBD1 for D (5 bases). V dropped 5 bases and J dropped 7 bases, with 14 bases sitting between them. Germline V CDR1 and CDR2: MNHNS, SASEGT. The CDR3 has 14 residues. CDR3 amino acids: CASSMTERIEKLFF. CDR3 DNA: TGTGCCAGCAGTATGACAGAGAGGATTGAAAAACTGTTTTTT.

The chain recombines TRBV20-1 with TRBJ1-5; the D gene is possibly TRBD1 (6 bases). This CDR3 region has 16 residues. Germline V CDR1 and CDR2: DFQATT, SNEGSKA (reference sequence). Trimming pared 6 bases from V and 0 bases from J, leaving 18 bases between. CDR3 coding DNA: TGCAGTGCCGAAGGGGGGATAACTTATAGCAATCAGCCCCAGCATTTT. Encoded protein: CSAEGGITYSNQPQHF.

This clonotype was seen many times. The rearrangement joins TRBV7-2 to TRBJ2-5; possibly TRBD2 for D (6 bases). CDR1 and CDR2 from the germline V gene are SGHTA and FQGNSA. V dropped 4 bases and J dropped 4 bases, with 16 bases sitting between them. The CDR3 contains 15 residues. DNA of the CDR3: TGTGCCAGCAGCTCCCGACTCACCGGGGGAGAGACCCAGTACTTC. Protein product: CASSSRLTGGETQYF.

In its sample, this clonotype was seen many times. The V gene is TRBV6-5, the J gene TRBJ1-3; no clear D. The CDR3 has 14 residues. The V gene's germline CDR1 is MNHEY and CDR2 SVGAGI. The V end lost 6 bases, the J end lost 0 bases, and 9 bases lay between the germline ends. DNA for the CDR3: TGTGCCAGCAGCTCCGACATCTCTGGAAACACCATATATTTT. It codes for CASSSDISGNTIYF.

This clonotype was picked up one time. The V gene is TRBV2, the J gene TRBJ2-3; D is undetermined. There are 15 residues in the CDR3. In germline, CDR1 is SNHLY, CDR2 FYNNEI. The germline V and J ends were trimmed by 3 bases and 7 bases, with 17 bases remaining between them. The CDR3 nucleotides read TGTGCCAGCAGTGATTCTACGGGCGATCCAAATACGCAGTATTTT. Protein sequence: CASSDSTGDPNTQYF. The full variable domain, in which reference TRBV2 and TRBJ2-3 provide the parts outside the CDR3, is EPEVTQTPSHQVTQMGQEVILRCVPISNHLYFYWYRQILGQKVEFLVSFYNNEISEKSEIFDDQFSVERPDGSNFTLKIRSTKLEDSAMYFCASSDSTGDPNTQYFGPGTRLTVL.

The rearrangement uses TRBV6-5 and TRBJ2-2; 12 nucleotides agree with TRBD2. The germline gives CDR1 MNHEY, CDR2 SVGAGI. The CDR3 totals 16 residues. After removal of 2 bases from V and 6 bases from J, the junction contained 4 bases not matched to a gene. This CDR3 is CASSYKLAGGPGELFF. Here the CDR3 DNA reads TGTGCCAGCAGTTACAAGCTAGCGGGGGGGCCCGGGGAGCTGTTTTTT.

This clonotype was found once. The CDR3: CASSQPGYPTTSGAVRIGQYF. The CDR3, as DNA: TGTGCCAGTAGTCAACCAGGATACCCCACCACCAGCGGGGCCGTTCGGATAGGGCAGTATTTT. The chain employs TRBV19 and TRBJ2-3, with 7 bases matching TRBD2. V shed 5 bases, J shed 11 bases, and the junction held 34 bases outside the gene matches. Germline CDR1 reads LNHDA; CDR2 reads SQIVND (reference sequence). This CDR3 has 21 amino acids. The variable domain in full, completed from reference TRBV19 and TRBJ2-3, reads DGGITQSPKYLFRKEGQNVTLSCEQNLNHDAMYWYRQDPGQGLRLIYYSQIVNDFQKGDIAEGYSVSREKKESFPLTVTSAQKNPTAFYLCASSQPGYPTTSGAVRIGQYFGPGTRLTVL.